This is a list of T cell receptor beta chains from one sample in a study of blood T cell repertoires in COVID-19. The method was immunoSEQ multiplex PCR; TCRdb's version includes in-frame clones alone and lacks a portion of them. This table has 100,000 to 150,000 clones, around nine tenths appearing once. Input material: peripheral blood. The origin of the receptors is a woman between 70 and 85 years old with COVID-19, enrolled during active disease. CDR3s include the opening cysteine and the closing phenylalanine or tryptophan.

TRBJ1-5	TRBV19	CASSIGRSNQPQHF
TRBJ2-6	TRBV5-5	CASSLGHFSGANVLTF
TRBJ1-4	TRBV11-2	CASSLDSGEKLFF
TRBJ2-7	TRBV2	CASTGAASYEQYF
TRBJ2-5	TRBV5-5	CASSLLRVQETQYF
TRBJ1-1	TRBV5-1	CASSLGPTGVDTEAFF
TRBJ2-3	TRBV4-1	CASSPTGGLTTDTQYF
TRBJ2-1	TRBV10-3	CAISGRTGGDNEQFF
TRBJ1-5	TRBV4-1	CASSLDRGTVQPQHF
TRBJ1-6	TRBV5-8	CASSAIRGKGSPLHF
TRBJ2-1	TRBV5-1	CASSPTSGGARDNEQFF
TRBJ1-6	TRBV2	CASSASNSPLHF
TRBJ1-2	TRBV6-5	CASSYSSITGTDF
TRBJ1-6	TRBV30	CAWSDRGGSPLHF
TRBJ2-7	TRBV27	CASSDLATLPYEQYF
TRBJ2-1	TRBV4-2	CASSQDGGFYNEQFF
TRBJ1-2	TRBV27	CASRRTGRVGGYTF
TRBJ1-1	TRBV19	CASSVGQGVSTEAFF
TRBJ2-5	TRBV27	CASSYIEADSKIKETQYF
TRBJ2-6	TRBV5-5	CASSSVGAGANVLTF
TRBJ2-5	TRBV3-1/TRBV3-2	CASSLYGDPRETQYF
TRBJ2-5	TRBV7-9	CASSPGVAGVVETQYF
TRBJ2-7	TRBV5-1	CASSHRTGGEGEQYF
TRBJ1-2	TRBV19	CASSTLDTYGYTF
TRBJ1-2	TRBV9	CASSGIWAGDGYTF
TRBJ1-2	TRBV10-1	CASSVYRGWMYGYTF
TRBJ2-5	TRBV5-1	CASSFGGGEETQYF
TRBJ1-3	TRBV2	CASSVSRRVSGNTIYF
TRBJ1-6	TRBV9	CASSVGRVRSPLHF
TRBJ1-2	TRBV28	CASSPLRGKWYGYTF
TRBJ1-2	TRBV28	CASSLTGGVGYTF
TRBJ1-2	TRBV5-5	CASSPWTGTNYGYTF
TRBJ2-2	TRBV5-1	CASSLDFPPLNTGELFF
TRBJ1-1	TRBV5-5	CASSLAIGTEAFF
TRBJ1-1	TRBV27	CASSLDSLNTEAFF
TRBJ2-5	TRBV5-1	CASSLFLAGGQETQYF
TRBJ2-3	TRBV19	CASSNRGSSTDTQYF
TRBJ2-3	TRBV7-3	CASSLMTSGGRGDTQYF
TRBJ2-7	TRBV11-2	CASSDPGTGYYEQYF
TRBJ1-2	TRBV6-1	CASSEASGGAYGYTF
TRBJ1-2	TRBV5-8	CASSPRTGATNYGYTF